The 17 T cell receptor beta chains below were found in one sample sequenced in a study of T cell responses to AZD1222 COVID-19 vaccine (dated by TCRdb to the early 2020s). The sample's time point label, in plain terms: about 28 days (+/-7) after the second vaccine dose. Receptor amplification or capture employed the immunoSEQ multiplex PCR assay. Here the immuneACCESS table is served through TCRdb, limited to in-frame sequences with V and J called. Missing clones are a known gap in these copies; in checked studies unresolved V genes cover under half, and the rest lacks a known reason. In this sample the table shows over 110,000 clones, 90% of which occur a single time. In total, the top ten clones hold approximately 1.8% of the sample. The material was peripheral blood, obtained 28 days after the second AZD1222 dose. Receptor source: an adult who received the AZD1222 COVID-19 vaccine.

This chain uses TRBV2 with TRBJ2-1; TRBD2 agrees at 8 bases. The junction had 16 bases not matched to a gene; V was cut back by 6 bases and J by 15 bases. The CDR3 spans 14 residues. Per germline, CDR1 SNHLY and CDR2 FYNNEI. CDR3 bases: TGTGCCAGCAGCCCGGGGGGGGCGAGTCTAGTGTGGTTCTTC. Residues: CASSPGGASLVWFF.

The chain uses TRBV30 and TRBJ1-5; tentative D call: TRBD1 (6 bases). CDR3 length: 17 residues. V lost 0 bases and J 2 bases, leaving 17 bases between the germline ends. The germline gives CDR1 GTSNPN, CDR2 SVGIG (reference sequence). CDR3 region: CAWSVRGGGGGNQPQHF. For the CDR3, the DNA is TGTGCCTGGAGTGTACGGGGAGGGGGAGGGGGCAATCAGCCCCAGCATTTT. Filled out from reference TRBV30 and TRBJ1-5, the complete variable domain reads SQTIHQWPATLVQPVGSPLSLECTVEGTSNPNLYWYRQAAGRGLQLLFYSVGIGQISSEVPQNLSASRPQDRQFILSSKKLLLSDSGFYLCAWSVRGGGGGNQPQHFGDGTRLSIL.

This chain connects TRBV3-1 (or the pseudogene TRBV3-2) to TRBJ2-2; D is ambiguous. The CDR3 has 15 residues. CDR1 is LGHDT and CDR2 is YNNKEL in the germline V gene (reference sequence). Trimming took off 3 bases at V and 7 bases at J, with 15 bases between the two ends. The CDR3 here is CASSHRRRVFGELFF. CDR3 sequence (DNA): TGTGCCAGCAGCCATAGGAGAAGGGTATTCGGGGAGCTGTTTTTT.

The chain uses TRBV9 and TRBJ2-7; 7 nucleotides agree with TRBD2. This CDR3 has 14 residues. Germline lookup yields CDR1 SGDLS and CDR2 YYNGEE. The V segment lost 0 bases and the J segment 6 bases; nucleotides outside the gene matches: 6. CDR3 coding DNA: TGTGCCAGCAGCGTAGGCGGGAGCAGTTTCGAGCAGTACTTC. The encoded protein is CASSVGGSSFEQYF.

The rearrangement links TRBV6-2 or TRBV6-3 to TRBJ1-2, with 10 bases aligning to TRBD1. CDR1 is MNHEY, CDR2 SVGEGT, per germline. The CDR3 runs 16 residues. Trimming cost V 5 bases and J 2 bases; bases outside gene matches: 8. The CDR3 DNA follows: TGTGCCAGCAGTCTACGACCGGGACAGGGGAACTATGGCTACACCTTC. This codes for CASSLRPGQGNYGYTF.

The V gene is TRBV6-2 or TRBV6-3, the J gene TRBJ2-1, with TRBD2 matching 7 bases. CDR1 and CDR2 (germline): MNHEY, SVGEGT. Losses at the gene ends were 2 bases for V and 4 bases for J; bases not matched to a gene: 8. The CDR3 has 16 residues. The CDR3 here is CASSYQSGIGYNEQFF. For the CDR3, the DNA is TGTGCCAGCAGTTACCAGAGCGGGATAGGATACAATGAGCAGTTCTTC.

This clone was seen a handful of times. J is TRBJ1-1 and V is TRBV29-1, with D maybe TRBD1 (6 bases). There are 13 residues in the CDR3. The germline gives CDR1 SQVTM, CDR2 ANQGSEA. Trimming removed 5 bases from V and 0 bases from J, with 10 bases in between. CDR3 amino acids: CSVSGQMNTEAFF. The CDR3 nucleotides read TGCAGCGTTTCCGGACAGATGAACACTGAAGCTTTCTTT.

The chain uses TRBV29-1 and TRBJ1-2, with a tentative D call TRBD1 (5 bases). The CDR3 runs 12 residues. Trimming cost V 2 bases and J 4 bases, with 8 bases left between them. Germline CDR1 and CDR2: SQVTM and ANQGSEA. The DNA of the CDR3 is TGCAGCGTTGAATCAGGGTCCTATGGCTACACCTTC. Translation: CSVESGSYGYTF. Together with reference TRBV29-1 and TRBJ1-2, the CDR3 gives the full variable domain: SAVISQKPSRDICQRGTSLTIQCQVDSQVTMMFWYRQQPGQSLTLIATANQGSEATYESGFVIDKFPISRPNLTFSTLTVSNMSPEDSSIYLCSVESGSYGYTFGSGTRLTVV.

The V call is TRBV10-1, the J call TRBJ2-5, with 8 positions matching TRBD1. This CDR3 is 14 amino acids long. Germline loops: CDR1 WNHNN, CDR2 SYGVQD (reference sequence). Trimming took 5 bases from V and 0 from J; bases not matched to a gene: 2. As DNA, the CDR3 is TGCGCCAGCAGTCGGGGACAGGACCAAGAGACCCAGTACTTC. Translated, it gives CASSRGQDQETQYF.

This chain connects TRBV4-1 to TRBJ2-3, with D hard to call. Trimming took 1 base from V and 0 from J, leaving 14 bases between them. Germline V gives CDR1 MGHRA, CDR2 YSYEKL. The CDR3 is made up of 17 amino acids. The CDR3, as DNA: TGCGCCAGCAGCCAAGTTCCAGCAGCCGCTAGCACAGATACGCAGTATTTT. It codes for CASSQVPAAASTDTQYF.

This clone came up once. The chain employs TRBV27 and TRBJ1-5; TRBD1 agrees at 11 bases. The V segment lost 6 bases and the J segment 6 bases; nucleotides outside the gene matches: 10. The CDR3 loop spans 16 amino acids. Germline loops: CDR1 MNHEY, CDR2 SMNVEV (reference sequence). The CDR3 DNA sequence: TGTGCCAGCAGACGGACAGGGGGCTTAATCGGTCAGCCCCAGCATTTT. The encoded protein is CASRRTGGLIGQPQHF.

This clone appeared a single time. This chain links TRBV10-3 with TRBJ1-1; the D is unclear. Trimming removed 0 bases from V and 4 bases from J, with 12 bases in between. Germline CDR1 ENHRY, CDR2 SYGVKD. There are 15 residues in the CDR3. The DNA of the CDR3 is TGTGCCATCAGTGAGTCAGAGTACGGGCGCACTGAAGCTTTCTTT. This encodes CAISESEYGRTEAFF.

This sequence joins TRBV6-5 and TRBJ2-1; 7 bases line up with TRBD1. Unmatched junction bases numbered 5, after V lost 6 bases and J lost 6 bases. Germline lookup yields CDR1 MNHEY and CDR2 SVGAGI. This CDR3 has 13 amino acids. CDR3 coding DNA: TGTGCCAGCAGGGGGACAGTAAGCAATGAGCAGTTCTTC. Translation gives CASRGTVSNEQFF.

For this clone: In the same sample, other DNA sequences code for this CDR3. The CDR3 protein is CASSQGRGGPNTEAFF. Here the CDR3 DNA reads TGTGCCAGCAGCCAAGGCAGGGGAGGCCCGAACACTGAAGCTTTCTTT. The V and J genes are TRBV3-1 (or the pseudogene TRBV3-2) and TRBJ1-1; D possibly corresponds to TRBD1 (6 bases). The germline CDR1 and CDR2 sequences are LGHDT and YNNKEL (reference sequence). Trimming removed 1 base from V and 1 base from J, with 13 bases in between. CDR3 length equals 16 residues.

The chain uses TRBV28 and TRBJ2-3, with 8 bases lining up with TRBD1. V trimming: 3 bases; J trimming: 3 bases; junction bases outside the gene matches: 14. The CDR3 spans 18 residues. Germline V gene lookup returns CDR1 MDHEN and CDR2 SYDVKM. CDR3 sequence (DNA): TGTGCCAGCAGTTTCGCCCGAGTGGCAGGGGGCGCGACAGATACGCAGTATTTT. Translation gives CASSFARVAGGATDTQYF.

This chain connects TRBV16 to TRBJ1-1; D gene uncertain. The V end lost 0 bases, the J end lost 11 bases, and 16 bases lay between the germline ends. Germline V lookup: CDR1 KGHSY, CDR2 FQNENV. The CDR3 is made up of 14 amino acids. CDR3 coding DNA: TGTGCCAGCAGCCAATCTTCGAAACCTCGTGCGGCTTTCTTT. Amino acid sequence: CASSQSSKPRAAFF.

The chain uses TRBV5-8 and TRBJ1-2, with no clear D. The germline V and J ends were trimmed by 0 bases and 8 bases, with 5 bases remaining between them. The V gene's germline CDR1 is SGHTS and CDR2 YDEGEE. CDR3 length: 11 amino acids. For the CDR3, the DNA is TGTGCCAGCAGCTTGGTACAGGGCTACACCTTC. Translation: CASSLVQGYTF.